This TCR beta chain was observed in a study of monozygotic twins with inflammatory bowel disease. In germline, CDR1 is SGHTA, CDR2 FQGTGA. This CDR3 region has 14 residues. Findings and caveats of the study: Compared with healthy twins, IBD patients shared fewer clonotypes with others, especially with disease activity.

As regards this clonotype: As yet, its antigen is unknown.

With no T cell sorting beforehand, total RNA was isolated from whole blood. cDNA synthesis was performed in eight separate reactions for each sample. TCRdb reprocessed the 5' RACE reads and reports one entry per CDR3 protein, with no DNA. The sample totals about 450,000 distinct CDR3 sequences. The material sequenced was blood. The chain combines TRBV7-3 with TRBJ2-5; the TCRdb call, TRBD2, lacks DNA for checking. This TCR was sampled from a human donor with ulcerative colitis or Crohn's disease, or a healthy co-twin of an affected twin (not recorded which). The CDR3 region is CASSPGLAVETQYF.